The present T cell receptor beta chain was sequenced within a study of beta chain features in type 1 diabetes. Study overall: The number of sorted cells examined across all samples was around 98 million. Study-wide results and caveats: Whether HLA type influences TCRB rearrangement remained unresolved here.

Isolated RNA was reverse transcribed in full, so expressed TCRB transcripts were sequenced. Naive, central memory and regulatory T cell samples averaged about 3.57 million reads. The table came from immunoSEQ multiplex PCR; TCRdb's copy has only in-frame clones and leaves some out. Of 150,000 to 190,000 clones in the sample, about 7.3% were seen once. This clone was seen a few times. The antigen is undetermined. This CDR3 contains 15 residues. Germline V CDR1 and CDR2: SGHVS, FQNEAQ. V lost 5 bases to trimming and J lost 0 bases, with 13 bases between them. The sequencing sample was made of central memory CD4+ T cells from blood. J is TRBJ1-2 and V is TRBV7-8; D perhaps matches TRBD1 (6 bases). This receptor was identified in a man between 18 and 35 years old in good health. The CDR3 reads CASSPRGQSNYGYTF. In nucleotides, the CDR3 is TGTGCCAGCAGCCCACGTGGACAGTCTAACTATGGCTACACCTTC.